These T cell receptor beta chains were read from a single sample in a study of T cell repertoires in ileal Crohn's disease. The table came from immunoSEQ multiplex PCR; TCRdb's copy has only in-frame clones and leaves some out. This table has some 10,000 clones, approximately 81% appearing once. Specimen: ileal tissue. The receptors were gathered from an adult with Crohn's disease. CDR3s include the opening cysteine and the closing phenylalanine or tryptophan. A D gene is named only where the DNA matches it firmly. Rows give clone size only sometimes, using once, few, many, or a class for an expanded clone.

V	length	size	D	J	CDR3	DNA
TRBV7-8	13	-	-	TRBJ2-7	CASSLSGDHEQYF	TGTGCCAGCAGCTTATCAGGGGACCACGAGCAGTACTTC
TRBV6-5	15	-	TRBD1	TRBJ1-5	CASSRTGFPRQPQHF	TGTGCCAGCAGTCGGACAGGGTTTCCGCGTCAGCCCCAGCATTTT
TRBV10-3	14	-	TRBD1	TRBJ2-2	CAISGTGDTGELFF	TGTGCCATCAGTGGGACAGGGGACACCGGGGAGCTGTTTTTT
TRBV6-5	15	-	TRBD2	TRBJ2-2	CASSREGTYTGELFF	TGTGCCAGCTCGCGGGAGGGGACCTACACCGGGGAGCTGTTTTTT
TRBV25-1	13	-	TRBD1	TRBJ1-2	CASSLGQGTGYTF	TGTGCCAGCAGTTTGGGACAGGGTACTGGCTACACCTTC
TRBV6-4	13	-	-	TRBJ2-2	CASSEGDTGELFF	TGTGCCAGCAGTGAAGGGGACACCGGGGAGCTGTTTTTT
TRBV15	14	once	-	TRBJ2-1	CATSRGFAGNEQFF	TGTGCCACCAGCAGGGGCTTCGCGGGGAATGAGCAGTTCTTC
TRBV6-1	15	-	TRBD2	TRBJ2-7	CASSEGSGSSYEQYF	TGTGCCAGCAGTGAGGGTAGCGGGAGCTCCTACGAGCAGTACTTC
TRBV2	14	-	-	TRBJ1-5	CASRGRAGNQPQHF	TGTGCCAGCAGGGGCAGGGCGGGCAATCAGCCCCAGCATTTT
TRBV5-1	14	-	TRBD2	TRBJ2-7	CASRPWGGTYEQYF	TGCGCCAGCAGACCTTGGGGGGGTACCTACGAGCAGTACTTC